This T cell receptor (beta chain) was sequenced in a study of cytomegalovirus exposure and HLA in healthy donors. This clone was seen more than once but under ten times. Its antigen is not known. The study, taken as a whole, reports: Later examination showed HLA-associated TCR beta chains had greater clonal expansion than equally common others. The study assumed roughly uniform donor sequencing depth for presence/absence analyses.

The length of the CDR3 is 17 residues. V lost 7 bases and J 2 bases, leaving 23 bases between the germline ends. The germline CDR1 and CDR2 sequences are SGHTA and FQGNSA. The study ran its PCR with 60 Vbeta and 13 Jbeta primers. The protocol was immunoSEQ multiplex PCR, while the TCRdb copy is restricted to in-frame clones and leaves out a portion. The sample consists of approximately 150,000 clones, around 79% of them appearing once. The genes are TRBV7-2 and TRBJ1-2; D remains unclear. Sequencing used PBMCs. The clonotype originates from a human donor in good health. CDR3 sequence reads: CASNPLDPLALNYGYTF. In DNA form, the CDR3 reads TGTGCCAGCAACCCACTCGACCCCCTAGCCTTAAACTATGGCTACACCTTC.